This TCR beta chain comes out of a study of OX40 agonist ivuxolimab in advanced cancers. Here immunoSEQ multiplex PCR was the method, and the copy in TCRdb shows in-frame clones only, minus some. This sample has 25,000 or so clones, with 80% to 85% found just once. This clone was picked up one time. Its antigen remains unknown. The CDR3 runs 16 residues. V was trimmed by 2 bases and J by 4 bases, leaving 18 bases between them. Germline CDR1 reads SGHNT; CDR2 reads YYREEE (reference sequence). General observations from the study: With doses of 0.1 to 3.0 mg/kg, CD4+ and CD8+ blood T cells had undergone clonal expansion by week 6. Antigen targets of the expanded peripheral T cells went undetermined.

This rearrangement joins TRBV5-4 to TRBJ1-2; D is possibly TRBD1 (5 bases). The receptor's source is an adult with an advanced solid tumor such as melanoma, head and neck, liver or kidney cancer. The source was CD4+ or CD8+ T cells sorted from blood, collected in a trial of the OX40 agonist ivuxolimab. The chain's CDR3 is CASSLVGAIPLYGYTF. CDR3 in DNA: TGTGCCAGCAGCTTAGTAGGGGCGATCCCCCTCTATGGCTACACCTTC.